This TCR beta chain is from a study of T-cell memory formation after mild COVID-19. Each CDR3 protein is one row after TCRdb ran MiXCR on the 5' RACE reads. The sample holds about 560,000 distinct CDR3 sequences, less than 25% seen once. Looked up from germline, CDR1 is SGHAT and CDR2 is FQNNGV. J lost 4 bases, V lost 0 bases, and 7 bases had no gene match. There are 17 residues in the CDR3. The sample taken for sequencing was PBMCs or a T cell subset sorted from them (not recorded which). This chain connects TRBV11-2 to TRBJ2-2, with 8 positions matching TRBD1. This receptor was taken from an adult woman who had mild COVID-19 (a few samples of this study predate the infection). Cell type and time point are not known. For the CDR3, the DNA is TGTGCCAGCAGCTTAGATGCTGGACAGGGTGGCACCGGGGAGCTGTTTTTT. Amino acids: CASSLDAGQGGTGELFF. The entire variable domain, with the rest obtained from reference TRBV11-2 and TRBJ2-2, is as follows: EAGVAQSPRYKIIEKRQSVAFWCNPISGHATLYWYQQILGQGPKLLIQFQNNGVVDDSQLPKDRFSAERLKGVDSTLKIQPAKLEDSAVYLCASSLDAGQGGTGELFFGEGSRLTVL.